These 29 T cell receptor beta chains share one sample of origin, sequenced in a study of blood T cell repertoires in COVID-19. Sequencing was performed with immunoSEQ multiplex PCR; in TCRdb, only in-frame clones are kept and a portion is missing. The top ten hold approximately 14% of the sample, which has more than 150,000 clones, approximately 80% seen once. Sample: peripheral blood. These receptors were taken from a woman aged 80 or older with acute or convalescent COVID-19.

The chain links TRBV2 to TRBJ2-7, with 7 bases fitting TRBD2. This CDR3 is built from 13 residues. J was trimmed by 6 bases and V by 4 bases; bases with no gene match: 6. Per germline, CDR1 SNHLY and CDR2 FYNNEI. The CDR3 bases are TGTGCCAGCAGTGTGAGGGAGGGCCGCGAGCAGTACTTC. Translating it yields CASSVREGREQYF.

This rearrangement joins TRBV7-2 to TRBJ2-5; D is undetermined. The V end was cut by 3 bases, the J end by 0 bases, with 11 bases between. The CDR3 loop spans 15 amino acids. Germline V CDR1 and CDR2: SGHTA, FQGNSA. The CDR3 reads CASSFSYVNQETQYF. The DNA for the CDR3 is TGTGCCAGCAGCTTTAGTTATGTGAACCAAGAGACCCAGTACTTC.

The chain carries TRBV15 and TRBJ2-4; D not certain. Germline CDR1 reads LNHNV; CDR2 reads YYDKDF (reference sequence). The CDR3 covers 13 residues. V lost 1 base and J lost 9, with 10 bases in between. CDR3 in amino acids: CATSRGPSSIQYF. The CDR3 DNA reads as TGTGCCACCAGCAGAGGGCCCTCTAGCATTCAGTACTTC.

The rearrangement joins TRBV28 to TRBJ2-7; D may be TRBD1 (5 bases). Germline V gene sequence: CDR1 MDHEN, CDR2 SYDVKM. The CDR3 runs 12 residues. Trimming removed 6 bases at V and 7 bases at J, with 13 bases between. The CDR3 nucleotides are TGTGCCAGCAGGTCCGACAGTAAGGAGCAGTACTTC. This translates into CASRSDSKEQYF.

This sequence joins TRBV6-1 and TRBJ2-3; the D is unclear. CDR1 is MNHNS, CDR2 SASEGT, per germline. The CDR3 consists of 16 residues. Trimming cost V 0 bases and J 1 base, with 11 bases left between them. CDR3 nucleotides: TGTGCCAGCAGTGAAGCCGGCGGCACACGCACAGATACGCAGTATTTT. Protein: CASSEAGGTRTDTQYF.

The rearrangement uses TRBV19 and TRBJ1-6; D is ambiguous. Germline loops: CDR1 LNHDA, CDR2 SQIVND (reference sequence). CDR3 length equals 10 residues. CDR3 in amino acids: CSEENSPLHF. Here the CDR3 DNA reads TGTTCGGAGGAAAATTCACCCCTCCACTTT.

This clone was detected a few times. The rearrangement uses TRBV6-5 and TRBJ1-1, with no clear D. This CDR3 is built from 13 residues. V was cut by 6 bases and J by 7 bases, with 15 bases left in between. CDR1 and CDR2 from the germline V gene are MNHEY and SVGAGI. The CDR3 reads CASSPDMRFEAFF. In nucleotides, the CDR3 is TGTGCCAGCAGCCCAGATATGAGGTTTGAAGCTTTCTTT.

The chain links TRBV10-3 to TRBJ1-2; no clear D. Germline CDR1 is ENHRY and CDR2 is SYGVKD. This CDR3 has 14 amino acids. V was cut by 10 bases and J by 0 bases, with 15 bases left in between. The chain's CDR3 is CATSEGVTNYGYTF. The CDR3 DNA follows: TGTGCCACCTCGGAGGGAGTGACTAACTATGGCTACACCTTC.

This clone was picked up a small number of times. The chain has TRBV7-9 and TRBJ2-3, with TRBD2 identical over 7 bases. Germline V gives CDR1 SEHNR, CDR2 FQNEAQ (reference sequence). This CDR3 is 14 amino acids long. Germline trimming cut 5 bases from V and 2 bases from J; bases unmatched to any gene: 4. This CDR3 is CASSPGRATDTQYF. The CDR3, as DNA: TGTGCCAGCAGCCCTGGGAGGGCCACAGATACGCAGTATTTT.

CDR3 nucleotide sequence: TGTGCCAGCAGCTTAACCAGTTTGTATGGCTACACCTTC. Amino acid sequence: CASSLTSLYGYTF. This chain links TRBV7-2 with TRBJ1-2; no clear D gene. This CDR3 spans 13 amino acids. CDR1 and CDR2 (germline): SGHTA, FQGNSA. V was trimmed by 2 bases and J by 5 bases, leaving 9 bases between them.

The chain employs TRBV3-1 (or the pseudogene TRBV3-2) and TRBJ2-2; 7 nucleotides align to TRBD1. Germline V gene sequence: CDR1 LGHDT, CDR2 YNNKEL (reference sequence). V trimming: 4 bases; J trimming: 4 bases; junction bases outside the gene matches: 6. The CDR3 is 15 amino acids. CDR3 amino acids: CASSLTTGATGELFF. The CDR3 region has the DNA TGTGCCAGCAGCCTAACCACAGGGGCCACCGGGGAGCTGTTTTTT.

CDR3 sequence (DNA): TGTGCCAGCAGTTACCGGAGGGAGGAGCAGTTCTTC. This gives the protein CASSYRREEQFF. The rearrangement joins TRBV6-6 to TRBJ2-1, with D perhaps TRBD2 (6 bases). V was trimmed by 2 bases and J by 10 bases, leaving 9 bases between them. Germline V gene sequence: CDR1 MNHNY, CDR2 SVGAGI (reference sequence). The CDR3 spans 12 residues.

The genes are TRBV30 and TRBJ1-2; 7 nucleotides agree with TRBD1. V shed 4 bases and J 5 bases; nucleotides not matched to a gene: 4. The CDR3 loop spans 12 amino acids. In germline, CDR1 is GTSNPN, CDR2 SVGIG (reference sequence). CDR3 in amino acids: CAWKGQTYGYTF. CDR3 bases: TGTGCCTGGAAGGGACAGACTTATGGCTACACCTTC.

The rearrangement uses TRBV7-8 and TRBJ1-5; D not resolved. The CDR3 covers 15 residues. CDR1 SGHVS and CDR2 FQNEAQ come from the germline V gene. The ends were cut back, 0 bases at V and 4 bases at J, with 10 bases in the middle. The CDR3 sequence is CASSLARTGNQPQHF. CDR3 DNA: TGTGCCAGCAGCTTAGCTCGAACGGGGAATCAGCCCCAGCATTTT.

The CDR3 protein is CASTRTSVQETQYF. The CDR3 DNA sequence: TGTGCCAGCACTCGGACTAGCGTTCAAGAGACCCAGTACTTC. V is TRBV2 and J is TRBJ2-5, with TRBD2 matching 9 bases. J was trimmed by 2 bases and V by 7 bases; bases with no gene match: 5. The germline gives CDR1 SNHLY, CDR2 FYNNEI. The CDR3 spans 14 residues.

The CDR3 DNA sequence: TGCGCCAGCACCGATAGCGGGGCCCGCTACAATGAGCAGTTCTTC. Translation: CASTDSGARYNEQFF. This chain uses TRBV5-1 with TRBJ2-1, with TRBD2 matching 8 bases. Germline lookup yields CDR1 SGHRS and CDR2 YFSETQ. There are 15 residues in the CDR3. V was clipped by 6 bases and J by 3 bases; unmatched bases: 8.

The J gene is TRBJ2-7, the V gene TRBV15, with 12 bases that match TRBD2. With V trimmed by 1 base and J by 2 bases, 9 bases remained unmatched. The germline V gene encodes CDR1 LNHNV and CDR2 YYDKDF (reference sequence). The CDR3 sequence is 18 residues long. In nucleotides, the CDR3 is TGTGCCACCAGCAGAGCCCTGGGACTAGCGGGCGAGACCTACGAGCAGTACTTC. It codes for CATSRALGLAGETYEQYF.

The chain has TRBV27 and TRBJ1-1; 10 positions match TRBD1. J was trimmed by 7 bases and V by 6 bases; bases with no gene match: 11. CDR3 length: 15 amino acids. Germline CDR1 reads MNHEY; CDR2 reads SMNVEV (reference sequence). The CDR3 bases are TGTGCCAGCAGACTCCGGGACAGGGGCCCAGGTGAAGCTTTCTTT. Translation: CASRLRDRGPGEAFF.

A few counts support this clone. This chain links TRBV20-1 with TRBJ1-3; no reliable D call. V lost 3 bases, J lost 3 bases, and 15 bases lay in between. CDR3 length: 15 amino acids. Germline V lookup: CDR1 DFQATT, CDR2 SNEGSKA (reference sequence). Written as DNA, the CDR3 is TGCAGTGCTAGTGACGATCTTTCACTTGGAAACACCATATATTTT. Its translation is CSASDDLSLGNTIYF.

This chain joins TRBV7-3 and TRBJ2-3; 8 nucleotides agree with TRBD2. Germline V gene sequence: CDR1 SGHTA, CDR2 FQGTGA. V dropped 5 bases and J dropped 0; count of bases not matched to a gene: 13. CDR3 size: 18 residues. The CDR3, as DNA: TGTGCCAGCAGCCTCCGCCCCGGACTAGCCAACAGCACAGATACGCAGTATTTT. Amino acid sequence: CASSLRPGLANSTDTQYF.

The rearrangement joins TRBV11-1 to TRBJ2-6; a possible D gene is TRBD2 (6 bases). This CDR3 spans 16 amino acids. Germline CDR1 reads SGHAT; CDR2 reads FQDESV (reference sequence). V lost 4 bases, J lost 4 bases, and 14 bases lay in between. CDR3 sequence (DNA): TGTGCCAGCAGCTCACGTCAGGGAGGAGGGGCCAACGTCCTGACTTTC. Translated: CASSSRQGGGANVLTF.

This chain joins TRBV3-1 (or the pseudogene TRBV3-2) and TRBJ2-4; no reliable D call. This CDR3 contains 16 residues. V was shortened by 1 base and J by 0 bases, with 10 bases between the two germline ends. Germline-derived CDR1 and CDR2 are LGHDT and YNNKEL (reference sequence). The DNA for the CDR3 is TGTGCCAGCAGCCAAGTGTGGAGCATAGCCAAAAACATTCAGTACTTC. This encodes CASSQVWSIAKNIQYF.

This chain joins TRBV30 and TRBJ1-5; D is possibly TRBD1 (6 bases). Trimming cost V 0 bases and J 1 base, with 16 bases left between them. The CDR3 is 17 amino acids. Germline V gives CDR1 GTSNPN, CDR2 SVGIG (reference sequence). This chain's CDR3 is CAWSVTGHHWSNQPQHF. The CDR3 DNA reads as TGTGCCTGGAGTGTTACAGGGCATCATTGGAGCAATCAGCCCCAGCATTTT.

V is TRBV19 and J is TRBJ1-1, with 8 bases matching TRBD1. Trimming took 6 bases from V and 7 from J; bases not matched to a gene: 4. The CDR3 has 12 amino acids. Germline V gene lookup returns CDR1 LNHDA and CDR2 SQIVND (reference sequence). The CDR3 region is CASSSGGHEAFF. The CDR3 region has the DNA TGTGCCAGTAGCTCAGGGGGCCATGAAGCTTTCTTT.

This clone showed up many times. The V gene is TRBV7-9, the J gene TRBJ1-1; D is uncertain. The V end lost 1 base, the J end lost 8 bases, and 17 bases lay between the germline ends. Germline values: CDR1 SEHNR, CDR2 FQNEAQ (reference sequence). CDR3 length: 15 amino acids. In nucleotides, the CDR3 is TGTGCCAGCAGCTTAGAGGGCAGCCAGTGGGAGGAAGCTTTCTTT. The encoded protein is CASSLEGSQWEEAFF.

The CDR3 reads CASSEQGAYTF. The CDR3 region has the DNA TGTGCCAGCAGTGAACAGGGGGCCTACACCTTC. The rearrangement joins TRBV2 to TRBJ1-2, with 8 bases fitting TRBD1. V trimming: 2 bases; J trimming: 10 bases; junction bases outside the gene matches: 0. Germline assignment: CDR1 SNHLY and CDR2 FYNNEI. The CDR3 contains 11 residues.

This chain links TRBV3-1 (or the pseudogene TRBV3-2) with TRBJ1-1, with D perhaps matching TRBD1 (5 bases). Trimming removed 4 bases at V and 2 bases at J, with 14 bases between. The CDR3 contains 15 residues. In germline, CDR1 is LGHDT, CDR2 YNNKEL (reference sequence). The CDR3 here is CASSPTRTLNTEAFF. DNA of the CDR3: TGTGCCAGCAGCCCCACCCGGACACTAAACACTGAAGCTTTCTTT.

This clone was detected only a few times. One end of the junction fails to match germline, which may point to a read error. The chain couples TRBV7-9 to TRBJ2-1; 9 nucleotides line up with TRBD2. CDR1 and CDR2 from the germline V gene are SEHNR and FQNEAQ (reference sequence). The CDR3 has 14 residues. CDR3 coding DNA: TGTGCCAGCAGTTTAGCGGGAGTAGGCAATGAGCAGTTCTTC. This sequence encodes CASSLAGVGNEQFF. Full variable domain (rest looked up from reference TRBV7-9 and TRBJ2-1): DTGVSQNPRHKITKRGQNVTFRCDPISEHNRLYWYRQTLGQGPEFLTYFQNEAQLEKSRLLSDRFSAERPKGSFSTLEIQRTEQGDSAMYLCASSLAGVGNEQFFGPGTRLTVL.

This clone showed up just once. The V call is TRBV6-5, the J call TRBJ1-1, with D unresolved. CDR3 size: 14 residues. V gave up 2 bases and J gave up 4 bases, with 11 bases separating them. Per the germline V gene, CDR1 is MNHEY and CDR2 is SVGAGI. CDR3 region: CASSYGGKITEAFF. CDR3 bases: TGTGCCAGCAGTTACGGAGGGAAAATCACTGAAGCTTTCTTT.